The clone carrying this TCR beta chain was detected ten times or more. These data are taken from a study of identical twins. TCRdb itself ran the 5' RACE reads through MiXCR, one entry per CDR3 protein. This repertoire shows roughly 200,000 distinct CDR3 sequences, less than 8% found once; its top ten account for about 1.9%. These data also formed part of another study, on yellow fever vaccine responses in identical twins.

The specimen sequenced was memory (CD45RO+) T cells sorted from blood. This clonotype was sampled from a woman younger than 30 in good health.

CDR3 DNA: TGTGCCAGCTCACCATTGAGGTACTCCTACAATGAGCAGTTCTTC. It codes for CASSPLRYSYNEQFF. The genes are TRBV18 and TRBJ2-1; D gene unclear. V was shortened by 2 bases and J by 0 bases, with 8 bases between the two germline ends. The CDR3 is 15 residues long. Germline V lookup: CDR1 KGHSH, CDR2 LQKENI.